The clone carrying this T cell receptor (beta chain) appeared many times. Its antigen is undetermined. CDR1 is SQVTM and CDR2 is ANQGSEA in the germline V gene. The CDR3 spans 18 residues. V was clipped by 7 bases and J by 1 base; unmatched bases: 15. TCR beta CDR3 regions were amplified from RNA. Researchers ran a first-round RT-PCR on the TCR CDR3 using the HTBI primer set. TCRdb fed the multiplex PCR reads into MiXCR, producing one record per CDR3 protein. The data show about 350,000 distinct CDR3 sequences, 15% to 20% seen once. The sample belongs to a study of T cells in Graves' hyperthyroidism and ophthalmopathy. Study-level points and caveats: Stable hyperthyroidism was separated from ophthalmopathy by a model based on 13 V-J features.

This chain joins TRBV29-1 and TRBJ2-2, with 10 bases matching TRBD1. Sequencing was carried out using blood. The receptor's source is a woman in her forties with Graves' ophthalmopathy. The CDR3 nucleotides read TGCAGCGCCTCGGGGGGACAGGGGACGATTCGGAACACCGGGGAGCTGTTTTTT. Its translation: CSASGGQGTIRNTGELFF.